A selection of T cell receptor beta chains follows, all from one sample in a study of shared clonotypes between healthy human individuals. Clones were read by immunoSEQ multiplex PCR, and TCRdb kept only the in-frame ones, dropping some. Altogether about 2.2 million clones are present, over 85% being singletons, with the ten largest covering roughly 1.7%. Sequenced sample: naive CD8+ T cells from PBMCs. Source of these receptors: a man aged 18 to 35 in good health. Some clones in this sample may be carry-over from other donors' samples. CDR3s include the opening cysteine and the closing phenylalanine or tryptophan. A D gene is named only where the DNA matches it firmly. Expanded clones get a size class; other rows say once, few or many, or leave the size out.

V gene,D gene,J gene,clone size,CDR3 protein,CDR3 DNA
TRBV23-1,.,TRBJ2-3,.,CASSRLSGTDTQYF,TGCGCCAGCAGTCGTCTCTCCGGCACAGATACGCAGTATTTT
TRBV21-1,.,TRBJ1-1,.,CASSRRRDRENTEAFF,TGTGCCAGCAGCCGCAGGAGGGACAGGGAGAACACTGAAGCTTTCTTT
TRBV28,TRBD1,TRBJ2-7,.,CASSFGSAGGRYEQYF,TGTGCCAGCAGTTTTGGTTCGGCAGGGGGCAGGTACGAGCAGTACTTC
TRBV7-9,TRBD2,TRBJ2-7,few,CASSFGPGLAHEQYF,TGTGCCAGCAGCTTTGGGCCCGGACTAGCCCACGAGCAGTACTTC
TRBV4-1,TRBD1,TRBJ2-7,.,CASSLGTGGVYEQYF,TGCGCCAGCAGCCTAGGGACAGGGGGAGTATACGAGCAGTACTTC
TRBV10-3,.,TRBJ2-6,.,CATPGPGPNSGANVLTF,TGTGCCACCCCAGGCCCAGGGCCTAACTCTGGGGCCAACGTCCTGACTTTC
TRBV28,TRBD1,TRBJ1-1,.,CASCRQGENTEAFF,TGTGCCAGCTGTCGACAGGGGGAGAACACTGAAGCTTTCTTT
TRBV27,.,TRBJ2-3,.,CASSPSGWDTDTQYF,TGTGCCAGCAGTCCCTCCGGGTGGGACACAGATACGCAGTATTTT
TRBV6-5,.,TRBJ2-3,.,CASSYLSPTDTQYF,TGTGCCAGCAGTTACCTTTCACCCACAGATACGCAGTATTTT
TRBV7-9,.,TRBJ1-1,few,CASSSAGGVNTEAFF,TGTGCCAGCAGCTCCGCCGGCGGGGTGAACACTGAAGCTTTCTTT
TRBV5-1,.,TRBJ2-3,.,CASSRIGARFTDTQYF,TGCGCCAGCAGCCGTATTGGAGCCCGATTCACAGATACGCAGTATTTT
TRBV4-1,TRBD1,TRBJ2-4,.,CASSQLRGLAKNIQYF,TGCGCCAGCAGCCAACTTAGGGGGCTAGCCAAAAACATTCAGTACTTC
TRBV7-9,TRBD2,TRBJ2-3,.,CASSLVGREDTQYF,TGTGCCAGCAGCTTAGTAGGGAGGGAAGATACGCAGTATTTT
TRBV27,TRBD1,TRBJ2-3,once,CASSLGRAVTGGSDTQYF,TGTGCCAGCAGTTTAGGAAGGGCCGTGACAGGGGGCTCGGATACGCAGTATTTT
TRBV2,.,TRBJ1-2,.,CASSEARSKRAANYGYTF,TGTGCCAGCAGTGAAGCACGCTCTAAGCGGGCCGCTAACTATGGCTACACCTTC
TRBV5-1,TRBD1,TRBJ1-1,few,CASSLTGDVEAFF,TGCGCCAGCAGCTTGACAGGGGATGTTGAAGCTTTCTTT
TRBV7-2,.,TRBJ2-5,.,CASSQLGGTQYF,TGTGCCAGCAGCCAACTGGGGGGGACCCAGTACTTC
TRBV6-1,.,TRBJ1-2,.,CASSVGRGRSDGYTF,TGTGCCAGCAGTGTTGGGAGGGGAAGATCGGATGGCTACACCTTC
TRBV6-4,.,TRBJ2-7,.,CASSAAPGGSYEQYF,TGTGCCAGCAGTGCCGCTCCTGGGGGATCCTACGAGCAGTACTTC
TRBV29-1,.,TRBJ2-7,.,CSVEKEGASYEQYF,TGCAGCGTTGAAAAGGAGGGGGCTTCCTACGAGCAGTACTTC
TRBV15,TRBD1,TRBJ1-4,.,CATSDRQGNEKLFF,TGTGCCACCAGCGACAGACAGGGTAATGAAAAACTGTTTTTT
TRBV29-1,.,TRBJ2-7,once,CSVEVWAGESYEQYF,TGCAGCGTTGAAGTTTGGGCAGGCGAATCCTACGAGCAGTACTTC
TRBV9,TRBD1,TRBJ2-3,once,CASSAWTGSDTQYF,TGTGCCAGCAGCGCATGGACAGGGTCAGATACGCAGTATTTT
TRBV5-6,.,TRBJ1-1,.,CASSSRREGKTEAFF,TGTGCCAGCAGTTCTCGTAGAGAGGGAAAGACTGAAGCTTTCTTT
TRBV4-1,TRBD1,TRBJ2-1,.,CASSPRLGQSNYNEQFF,TGCGCCAGCAGCCCCCGCCTGGGACAGTCAAACTACAATGAGCAGTTCTTC
TRBV5-1,.,TRBJ2-7,.,CASSPGARAYEQYF,TGCGCCAGCAGCCCAGGGGCGCGGGCCTACGAGCAGTACTTC
TRBV6-1,TRBD1,TRBJ1-2,.,CASSVGIPGQGPYGYTF,TGTGCCAGCAGTGTTGGGATACCGGGACAGGGACCCTATGGCTACACCTTC
TRBV4-1,TRBD1,TRBJ1-5,once,CASSQEDRAEGNQPQHF,TGCGCCAGCAGCCAAGAGGACAGGGCTGAAGGCAATCAGCCCCAGCATTTT
TRBV5-1,TRBD1,TRBJ2-1,.,CASSPGTGRRHEQFF,TGCGCCAGCAGCCCCGGGACAGGGCGGCGACATGAGCAGTTCTTC
TRBV9,.,TRBJ1-4,few,CASSPEGNEKLFF,TGTGCCAGCAGCCCCGAGGGTAATGAAAAACTGTTTTTT
TRBV12-2,.,TRBJ2-2,once,CASRLWTDTGELFF,TGTGCAAGTCGCTTATGGACGGACACCGGGGAGCTGTTTTTT
TRBV29-1,.,TRBJ2-2,.,CSVEGWGRPGELFF,TGCAGCGTTGAAGGGTGGGGAAGGCCCGGGGAGCTGTTTTTT
TRBV5-4,.,TRBJ2-7,.,CASSLDVSYEQYF,TGTGCCAGCAGCTTAGACGTATCCTACGAGCAGTACTTC